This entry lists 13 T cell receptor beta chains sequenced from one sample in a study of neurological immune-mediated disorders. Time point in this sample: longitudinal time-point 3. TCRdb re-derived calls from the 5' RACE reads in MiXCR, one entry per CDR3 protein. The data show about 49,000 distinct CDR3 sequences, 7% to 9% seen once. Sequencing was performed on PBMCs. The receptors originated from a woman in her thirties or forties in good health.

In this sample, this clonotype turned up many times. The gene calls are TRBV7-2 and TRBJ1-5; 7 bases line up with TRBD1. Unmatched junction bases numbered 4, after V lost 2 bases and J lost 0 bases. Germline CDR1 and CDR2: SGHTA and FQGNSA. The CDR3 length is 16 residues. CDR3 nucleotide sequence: TGTGCCAGCAGCTTAACTGGACAGGCTAGCAATCAGCCCCAGCATTTT. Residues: CASSLTGQASNQPQHF.

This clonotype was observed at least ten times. CDR3: CSASERAVDEQYF. The DNA of the CDR3 is TGCAGTGCTAGTGAGAGGGCCGTCGACGAGCAGTACTTC. The chain is built from TRBV20-1 and TRBJ2-7, with TRBD2 as a possible D gene (5 bases). V was pared by 3 bases and J by 5 bases, with 14 bases between. Germline V gives CDR1 DFQATT, CDR2 SNEGSKA (reference sequence). The CDR3 has 13 residues.

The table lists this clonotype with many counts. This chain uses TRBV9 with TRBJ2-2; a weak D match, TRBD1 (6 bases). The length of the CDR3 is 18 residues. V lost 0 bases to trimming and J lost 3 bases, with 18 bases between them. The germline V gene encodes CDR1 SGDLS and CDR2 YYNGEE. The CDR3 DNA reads TGTGCCAGCAGCGTAGTCCCTCACAGGGCGCTGGACACCGGGGAGCTGTTTTTT. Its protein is CASSVVPHRALDTGELFF.

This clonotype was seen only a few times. The CDR3 spells CATSRDPKFPETQYF. In DNA, the CDR3 is TGTGCCACCAGCAGAGATCCCAAGTTCCCCGAGACCCAGTACTTC. The chain is built from TRBV15 and TRBJ2-5; D remains ambiguous. This CDR3 spans 15 amino acids. Germline-derived CDR1 and CDR2 are LNHNV and YYDKDF (reference sequence). The germline V and J ends were trimmed by 0 bases and 5 bases, with 13 bases remaining between them.

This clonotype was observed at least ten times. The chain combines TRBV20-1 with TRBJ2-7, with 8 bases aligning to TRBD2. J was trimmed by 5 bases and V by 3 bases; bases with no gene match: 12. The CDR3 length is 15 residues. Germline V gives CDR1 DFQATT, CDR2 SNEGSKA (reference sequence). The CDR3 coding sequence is TGCAGTGCTAGGGAAATACTAGCGGCCAAAGACGAGCAGTACTTC. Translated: CSAREILAAKDEQYF.

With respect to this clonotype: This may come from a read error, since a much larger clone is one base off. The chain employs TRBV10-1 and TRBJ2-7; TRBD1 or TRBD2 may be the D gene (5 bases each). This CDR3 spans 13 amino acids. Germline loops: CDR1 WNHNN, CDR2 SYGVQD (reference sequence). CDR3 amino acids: CTSSDWGSYEQYF. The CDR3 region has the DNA TGCACCAGCAGTGATTGGGGGTCCTACGAGCAGTACTTC.

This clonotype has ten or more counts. The CDR3 reads CASSYLPQSIYNEQFF. The CDR3 nucleotides are TGTGCCAGCAGTTACCTTCCGCAATCGATCTACAATGAGCAGTTCTTC. The chain is built from TRBV6-2 or TRBV6-3 and TRBJ2-1; D gene unclear. Trimming left V 2 bases short and J 3 bases short, with 14 bases between. Per the germline V gene, CDR1 is MNHEY and CDR2 is SVGEGT. This CDR3 is built from 16 residues.

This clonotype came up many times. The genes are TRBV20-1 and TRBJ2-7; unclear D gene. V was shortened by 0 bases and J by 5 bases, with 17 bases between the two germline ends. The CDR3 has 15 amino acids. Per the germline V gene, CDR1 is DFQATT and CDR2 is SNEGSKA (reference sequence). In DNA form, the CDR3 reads TGCAGTGCTAGAGATCTGGGCAGAGTTGGCGACGAGCAGTACTTC. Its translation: CSARDLGRVGDEQYF.

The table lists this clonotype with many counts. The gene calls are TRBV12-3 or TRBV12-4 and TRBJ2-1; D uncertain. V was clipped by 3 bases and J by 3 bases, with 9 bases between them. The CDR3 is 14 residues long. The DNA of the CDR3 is TGTGCCAGCAGTTTTTTAGGGTTCTACAATGAGCAGTTCTTC. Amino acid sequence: CASSFLGFYNEQFF.

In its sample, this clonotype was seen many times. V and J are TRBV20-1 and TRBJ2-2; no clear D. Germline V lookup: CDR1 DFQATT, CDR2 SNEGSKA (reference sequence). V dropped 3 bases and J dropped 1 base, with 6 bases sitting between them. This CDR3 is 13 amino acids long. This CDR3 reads CSASPKNTGELFF. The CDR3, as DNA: TGCAGTGCTAGTCCTAAGAACACCGGGGAGCTGTTTTTT.

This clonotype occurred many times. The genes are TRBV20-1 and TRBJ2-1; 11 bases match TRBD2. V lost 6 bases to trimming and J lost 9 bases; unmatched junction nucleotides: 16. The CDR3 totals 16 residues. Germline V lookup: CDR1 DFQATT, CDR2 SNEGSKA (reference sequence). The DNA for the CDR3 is TGCAGTGCCTGCAGGGCCGGGACTAGCGGATTCGGTGAGCAGTTCTTC. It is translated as CSACRAGTSGFGEQFF.

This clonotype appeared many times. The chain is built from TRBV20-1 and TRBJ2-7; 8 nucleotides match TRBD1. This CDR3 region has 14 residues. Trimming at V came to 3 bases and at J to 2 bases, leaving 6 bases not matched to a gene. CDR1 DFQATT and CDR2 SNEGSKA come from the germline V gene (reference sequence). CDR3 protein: CSASPDRGPYEQYF. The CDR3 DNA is TGCAGTGCTAGTCCCGACAGGGGACCCTACGAGCAGTACTTC.

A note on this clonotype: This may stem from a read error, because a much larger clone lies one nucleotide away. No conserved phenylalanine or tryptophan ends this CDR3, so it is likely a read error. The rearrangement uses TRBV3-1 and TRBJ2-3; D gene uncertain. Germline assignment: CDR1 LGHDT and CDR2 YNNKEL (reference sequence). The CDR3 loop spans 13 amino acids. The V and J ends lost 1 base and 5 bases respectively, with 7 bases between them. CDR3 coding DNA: TGTGCCAGCAGCCAAGGGCTCGGAGATACGCAGTATTCT. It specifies CASSQGLGDTQYS.